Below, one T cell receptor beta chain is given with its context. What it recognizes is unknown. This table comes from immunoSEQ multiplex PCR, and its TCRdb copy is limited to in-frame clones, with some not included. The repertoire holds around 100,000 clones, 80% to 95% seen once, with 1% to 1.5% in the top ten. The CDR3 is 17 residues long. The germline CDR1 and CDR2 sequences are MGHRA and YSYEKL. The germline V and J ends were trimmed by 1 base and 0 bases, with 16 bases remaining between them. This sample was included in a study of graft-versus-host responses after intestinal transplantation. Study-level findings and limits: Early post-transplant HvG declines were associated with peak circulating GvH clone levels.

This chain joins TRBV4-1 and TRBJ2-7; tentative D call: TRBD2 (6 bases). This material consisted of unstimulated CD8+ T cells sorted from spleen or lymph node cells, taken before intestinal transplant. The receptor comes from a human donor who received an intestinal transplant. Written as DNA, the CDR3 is TGCGCCAGCAGCCAAGTCCCATTTAGCGGAAGCTCCTACGAGCAGTACTTC. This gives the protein CASSQVPFSGSSYEQYF.